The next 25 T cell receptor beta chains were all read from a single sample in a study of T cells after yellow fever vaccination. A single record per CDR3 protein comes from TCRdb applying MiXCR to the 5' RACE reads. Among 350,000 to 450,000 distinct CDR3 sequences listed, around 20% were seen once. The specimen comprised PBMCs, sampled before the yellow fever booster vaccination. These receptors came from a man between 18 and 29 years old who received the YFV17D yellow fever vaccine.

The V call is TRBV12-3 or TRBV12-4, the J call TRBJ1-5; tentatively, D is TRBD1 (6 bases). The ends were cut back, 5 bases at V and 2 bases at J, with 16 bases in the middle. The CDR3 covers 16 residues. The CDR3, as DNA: TGTGCCAGCAGTCCCGGTATAGGGGGGGGCAATCAGCCCCAGCATTTT. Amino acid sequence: CASSPGIGGGNQPQHF.

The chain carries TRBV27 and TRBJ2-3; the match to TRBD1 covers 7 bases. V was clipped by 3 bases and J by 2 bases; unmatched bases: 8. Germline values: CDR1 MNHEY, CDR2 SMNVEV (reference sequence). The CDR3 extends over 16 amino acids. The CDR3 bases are TGTGCCAGCAGTTTGCGCTCGACAGGGTACACAGATACGCAGTATTTT. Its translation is CASSLRSTGYTDTQYF.

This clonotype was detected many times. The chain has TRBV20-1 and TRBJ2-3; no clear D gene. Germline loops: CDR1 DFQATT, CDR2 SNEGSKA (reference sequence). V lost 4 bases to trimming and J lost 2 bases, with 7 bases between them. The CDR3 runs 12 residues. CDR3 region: CSATRNTDTQYF. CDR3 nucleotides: TGCAGTGCTACCCGCAACACAGATACGCAGTATTTT.

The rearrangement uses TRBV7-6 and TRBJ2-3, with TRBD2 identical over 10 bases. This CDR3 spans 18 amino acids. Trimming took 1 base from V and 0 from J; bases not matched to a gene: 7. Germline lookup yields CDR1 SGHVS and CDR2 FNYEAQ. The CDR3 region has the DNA TGTGCCAGCAGCTTAGAGGTAGCGGGGGGCTCTAGCACAGATACGCAGTATTTT. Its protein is CASSLEVAGGSSTDTQYF.

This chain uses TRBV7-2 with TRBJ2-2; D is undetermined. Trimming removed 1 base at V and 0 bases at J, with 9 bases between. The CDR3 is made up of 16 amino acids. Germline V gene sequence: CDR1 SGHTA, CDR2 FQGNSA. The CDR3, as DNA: TGTGCCAGCAGCTTAGTGGGAAGACCGAACACCGGGGAGCTGTTTTTT. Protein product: CASSLVGRPNTGELFF.

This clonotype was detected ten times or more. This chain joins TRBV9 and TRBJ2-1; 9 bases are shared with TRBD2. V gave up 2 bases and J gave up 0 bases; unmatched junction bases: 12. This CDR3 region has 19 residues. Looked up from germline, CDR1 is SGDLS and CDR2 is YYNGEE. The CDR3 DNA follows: TGTGCCAGCAGCGTCCGTAGCGGGGGCGTCTCAAGCTCCTACAATGAGCAGTTCTTC. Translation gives CASSVRSGGVSSSYNEQFF.

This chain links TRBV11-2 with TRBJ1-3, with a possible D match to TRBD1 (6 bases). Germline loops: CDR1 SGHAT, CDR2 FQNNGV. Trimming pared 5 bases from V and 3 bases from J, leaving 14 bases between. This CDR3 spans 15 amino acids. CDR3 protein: CASSTAGTYGNTIYF. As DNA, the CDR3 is TGTGCCAGCAGCACAGCCGGGACATATGGAAACACCATATATTTT.

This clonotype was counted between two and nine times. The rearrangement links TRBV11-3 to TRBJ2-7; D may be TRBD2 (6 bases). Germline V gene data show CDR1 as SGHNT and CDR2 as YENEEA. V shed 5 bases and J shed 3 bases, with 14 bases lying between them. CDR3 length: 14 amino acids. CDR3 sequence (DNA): TGTGCCAGCAGCCCGAGGGGAGGCCACTACGAGCAGTACTTC. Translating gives CASSPRGGHYEQYF.

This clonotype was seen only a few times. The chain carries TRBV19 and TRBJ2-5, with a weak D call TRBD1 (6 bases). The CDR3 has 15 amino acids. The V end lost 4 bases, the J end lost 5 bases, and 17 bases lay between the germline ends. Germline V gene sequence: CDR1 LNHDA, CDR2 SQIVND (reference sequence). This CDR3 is CASSTTGIGVETQYF. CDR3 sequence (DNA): TGTGCCAGTAGTACCACAGGGATTGGAGTGGAGACCCAGTACTTC.

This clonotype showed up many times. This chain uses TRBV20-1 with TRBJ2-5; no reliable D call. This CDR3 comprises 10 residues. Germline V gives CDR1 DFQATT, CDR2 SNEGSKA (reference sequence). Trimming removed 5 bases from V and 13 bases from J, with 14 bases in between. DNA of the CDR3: TGCAGTGCTCTGTGGAAGGTGGGGTACTTC. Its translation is CSALWKVGYF.

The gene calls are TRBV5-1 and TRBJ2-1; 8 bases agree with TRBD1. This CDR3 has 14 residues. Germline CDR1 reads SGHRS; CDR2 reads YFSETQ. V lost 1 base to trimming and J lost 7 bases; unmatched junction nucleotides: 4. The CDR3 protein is CASSLPGGRNEQFF. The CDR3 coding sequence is TGCGCCAGCAGCTTGCCAGGGGGCCGGAATGAGCAGTTCTTC.

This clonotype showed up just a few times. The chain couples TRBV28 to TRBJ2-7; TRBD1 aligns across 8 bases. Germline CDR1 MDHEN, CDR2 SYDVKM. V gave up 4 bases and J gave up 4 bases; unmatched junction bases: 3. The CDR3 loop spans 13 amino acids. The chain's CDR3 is CASSSGGRYEQYV. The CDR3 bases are TGTGCCAGCAGTTCAGGGGGCAGGTACGAGCAGTACGTC.

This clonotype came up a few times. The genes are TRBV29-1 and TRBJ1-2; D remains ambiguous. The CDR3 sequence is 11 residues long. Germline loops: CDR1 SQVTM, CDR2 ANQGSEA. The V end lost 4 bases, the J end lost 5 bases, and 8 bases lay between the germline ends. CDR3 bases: TGCAGCGTTGCGGGGTCGTATGGCTACACCTTC. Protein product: CSVAGSYGYTF.

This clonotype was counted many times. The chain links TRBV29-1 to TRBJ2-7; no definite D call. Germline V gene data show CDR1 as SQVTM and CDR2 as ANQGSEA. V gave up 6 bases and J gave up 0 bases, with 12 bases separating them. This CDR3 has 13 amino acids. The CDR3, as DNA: TGCAGCGTGGAACTCGCCCTCTCCTACGAGCAGTACTTC. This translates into CSVELALSYEQYF.

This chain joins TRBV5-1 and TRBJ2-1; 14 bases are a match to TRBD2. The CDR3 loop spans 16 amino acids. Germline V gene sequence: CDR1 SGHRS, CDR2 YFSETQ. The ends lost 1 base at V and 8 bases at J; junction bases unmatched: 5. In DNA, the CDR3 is TGCGCCAGCAGCTTGATGGGACTAGCGGGGGTCGATGAGCAGTTCTTC. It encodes CASSLMGLAGVDEQFF.

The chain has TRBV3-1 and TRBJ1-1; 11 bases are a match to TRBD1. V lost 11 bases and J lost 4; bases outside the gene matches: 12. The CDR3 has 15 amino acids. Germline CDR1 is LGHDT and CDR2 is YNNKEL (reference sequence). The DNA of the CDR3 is TGTGCCTGCGATCAATCCGGGACAGGGGGCACTGAAGCTTTCTTT. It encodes CACDQSGTGGTEAFF. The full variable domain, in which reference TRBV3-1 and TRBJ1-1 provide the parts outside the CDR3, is DTAVSQTPKYLVTQMGNDKSIKCEQNLGHDTMYWYKQDSKKFLKIMFSYNNKELIINETVPNRFSPKSPDKAHLNLHINSLELGDSAVYFCACDQSGTGGTEAFFGQGTRLTVV.

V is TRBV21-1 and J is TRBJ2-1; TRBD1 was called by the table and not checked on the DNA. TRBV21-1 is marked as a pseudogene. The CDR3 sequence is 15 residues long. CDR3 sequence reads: CASGTGPSSYNEQFF. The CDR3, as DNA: TGTGCCAGCGGGACAGGACCGAGCTCCTACAATGAGCAGTTCTTC.

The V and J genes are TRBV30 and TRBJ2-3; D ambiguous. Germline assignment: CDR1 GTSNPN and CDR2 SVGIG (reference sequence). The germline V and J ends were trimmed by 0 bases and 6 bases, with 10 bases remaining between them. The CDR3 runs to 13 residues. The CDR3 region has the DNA TGTGCCTGGAGTGTGGAGCCTCAGGATACGCAGTATTTT. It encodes CAWSVEPQDTQYF. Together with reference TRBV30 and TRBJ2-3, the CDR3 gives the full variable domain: SQTIHQWPATLVQPVGSPLSLECTVEGTSNPNLYWYRQAAGRGLQLLFYSVGIGQISSEVPQNLSASRPQDRQFILSSKKLLLSDSGFYLCAWSVEPQDTQYFGPGTRLTVL.

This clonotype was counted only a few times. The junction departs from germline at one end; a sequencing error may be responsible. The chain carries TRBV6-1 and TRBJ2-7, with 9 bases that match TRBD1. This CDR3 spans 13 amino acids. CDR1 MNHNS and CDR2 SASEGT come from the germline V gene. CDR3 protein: CASQGGQGYRRVF. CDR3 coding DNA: TGTGCCAGCCAAGGGGGACAGGGTTATCGGCGTGTCTTC.

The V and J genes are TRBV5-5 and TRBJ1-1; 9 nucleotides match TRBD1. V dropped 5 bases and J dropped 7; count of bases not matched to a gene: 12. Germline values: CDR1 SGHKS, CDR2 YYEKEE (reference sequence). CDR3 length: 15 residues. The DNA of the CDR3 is TGTGCCAGCAGTCCTAGACAGGGGGGGTACAATGAAGCTTTCTTT. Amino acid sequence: CASSPRQGGYNEAFF.

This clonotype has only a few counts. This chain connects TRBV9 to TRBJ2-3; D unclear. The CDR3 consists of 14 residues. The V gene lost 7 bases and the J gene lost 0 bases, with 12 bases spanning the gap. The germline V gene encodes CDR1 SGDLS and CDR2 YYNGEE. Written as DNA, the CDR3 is TGTGCCAGCGGACGCCGGACCAGCACAGATACGCAGTATTTT. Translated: CASGRRTSTDTQYF.

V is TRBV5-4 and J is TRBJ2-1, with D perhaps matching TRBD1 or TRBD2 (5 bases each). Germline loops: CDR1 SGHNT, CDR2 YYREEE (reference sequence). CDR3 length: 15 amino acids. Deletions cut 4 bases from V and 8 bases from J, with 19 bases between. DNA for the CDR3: TGTGCCAGCAGCCCCGGGACCACGCCGAGGTATGAGCAGTTCTTC. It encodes CASSPGTTPRYEQFF.

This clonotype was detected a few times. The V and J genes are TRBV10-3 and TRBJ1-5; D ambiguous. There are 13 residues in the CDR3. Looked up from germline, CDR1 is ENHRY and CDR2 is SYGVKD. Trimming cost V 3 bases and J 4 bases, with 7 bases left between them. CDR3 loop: CAISDGPNQPQHF. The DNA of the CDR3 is TGTGCCATCAGTGATGGGCCAAATCAGCCCCAGCATTTT.

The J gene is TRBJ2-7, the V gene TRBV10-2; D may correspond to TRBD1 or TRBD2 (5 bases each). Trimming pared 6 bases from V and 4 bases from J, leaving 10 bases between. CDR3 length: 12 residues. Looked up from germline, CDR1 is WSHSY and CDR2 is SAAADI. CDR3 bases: TGCGCCAGCAGGTGGGGGAGATACGAGCAGTACTTC. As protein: CASRWGRYEQYF.

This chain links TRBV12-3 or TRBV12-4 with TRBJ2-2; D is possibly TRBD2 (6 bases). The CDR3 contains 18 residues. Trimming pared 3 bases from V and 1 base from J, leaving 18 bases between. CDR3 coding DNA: TGTGCCAGCAGTTTCCACCTTTTATGGGGGGAGAACACCGGGGAGCTGTTTTTT. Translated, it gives CASSFHLLWGENTGELFF.